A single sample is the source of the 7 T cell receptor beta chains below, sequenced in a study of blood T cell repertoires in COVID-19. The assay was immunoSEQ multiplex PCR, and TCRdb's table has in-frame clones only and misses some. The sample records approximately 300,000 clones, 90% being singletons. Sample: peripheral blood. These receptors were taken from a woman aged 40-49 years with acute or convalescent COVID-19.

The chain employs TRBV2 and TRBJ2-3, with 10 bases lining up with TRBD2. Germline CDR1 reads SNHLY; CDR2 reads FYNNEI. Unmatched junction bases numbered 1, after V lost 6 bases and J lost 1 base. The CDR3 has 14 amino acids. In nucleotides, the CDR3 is TGTGCCAGCAGAGGGACTAGCGGCACAGATACGCAGTATTTT. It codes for CASRGTSGTDTQYF.

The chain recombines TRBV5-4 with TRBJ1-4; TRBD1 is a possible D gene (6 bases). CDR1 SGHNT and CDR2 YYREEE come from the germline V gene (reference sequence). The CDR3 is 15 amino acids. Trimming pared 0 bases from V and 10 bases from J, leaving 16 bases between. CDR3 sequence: CASSLGGIGGGKLFF. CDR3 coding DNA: TGTGCCAGCAGCTTGGGGGGGATTGGGGGCGGAAAACTGTTTTTT.

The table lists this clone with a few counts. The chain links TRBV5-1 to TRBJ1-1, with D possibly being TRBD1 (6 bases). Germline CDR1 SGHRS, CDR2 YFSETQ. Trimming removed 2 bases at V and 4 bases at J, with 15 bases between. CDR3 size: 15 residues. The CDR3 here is CASSFSRTGFTEAFF. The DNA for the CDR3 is TGCGCCAGCAGCTTCTCAAGAACAGGGTTCACTGAAGCTTTCTTT.

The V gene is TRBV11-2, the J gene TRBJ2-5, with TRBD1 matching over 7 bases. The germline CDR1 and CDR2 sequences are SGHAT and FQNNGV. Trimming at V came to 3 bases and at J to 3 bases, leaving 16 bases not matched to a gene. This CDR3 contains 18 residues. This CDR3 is CASSFNHRGMVTKETQYF. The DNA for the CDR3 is TGTGCCAGCAGCTTCAATCACAGGGGCATGGTGACCAAAGAGACCCAGTACTTC.

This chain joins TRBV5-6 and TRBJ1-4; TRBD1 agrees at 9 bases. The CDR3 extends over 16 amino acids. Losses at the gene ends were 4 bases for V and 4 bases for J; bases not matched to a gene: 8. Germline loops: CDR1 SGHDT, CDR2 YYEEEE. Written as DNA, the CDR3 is TGTGCCAGCAGCACAGACAGGGGGGAGCTTAATGAAAAACTGTTTTTT. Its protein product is CASSTDRGELNEKLFF.

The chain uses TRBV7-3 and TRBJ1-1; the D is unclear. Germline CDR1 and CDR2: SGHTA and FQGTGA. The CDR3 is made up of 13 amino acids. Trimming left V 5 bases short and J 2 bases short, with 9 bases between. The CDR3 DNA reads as TGTGCCAGCAGCGCCGGGATTAACACTGAAGCTTTCTTT. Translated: CASSAGINTEAFF.

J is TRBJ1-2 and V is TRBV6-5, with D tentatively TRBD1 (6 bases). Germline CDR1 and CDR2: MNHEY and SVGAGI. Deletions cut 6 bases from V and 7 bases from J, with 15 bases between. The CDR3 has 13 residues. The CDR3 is CASSGQPKGGYTF. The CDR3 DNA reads TGTGCCAGCAGCGGACAGCCTAAAGGTGGCTACACCTTC.